The 15 T cell receptor beta chains below come from one sample, sequenced in a study of OX40 agonist ivuxolimab in advanced cancers. Only in-frame clones appear in the TCRdb table, and some are missing; sequencing was by immunoSEQ multiplex PCR. The sample lists approximately 23,000 clones, approximately 86% occurring once. The starting material was CD4+ or CD8+ T cells sorted from blood, obtained in a trial of the OX40 agonist ivuxolimab. The receptors shown here come from an adult with an advanced solid tumor such as melanoma, head and neck, liver or kidney cancer.

This clone was picked up one time. The chain employs TRBV7-8 and TRBJ2-6; D remains ambiguous. Looked up from germline, CDR1 is SGHVS and CDR2 is FQNEAQ. Trimming pared 5 bases from V and 5 bases from J, leaving 22 bases between. The CDR3 sequence is 18 residues long. The CDR3 here is CASSSRSYPQSRANVLTF. The CDR3 DNA is TGTGCCAGCAGCAGTCGGAGTTACCCACAAAGTCGGGCCAACGTCCTGACTTTC.

In this sample, this clone turned up once. This rearrangement joins TRBV27 to TRBJ2-5; D is perhaps TRBD1 or TRBD2 (6 bases each). CDR1 is MNHEY, CDR2 SMNVEV, per germline (reference sequence). Deletions cut 7 bases from V and 3 bases from J, with 18 bases between. The CDR3 has 15 amino acids. As DNA, the CDR3 is TGTGCCAGCAAACCACTACAGGGACTGAAAGAGACCCAGTACTTC. This sequence encodes CASKPLQGLKETQYF.

The chain joins TRBV7-2 to TRBJ2-1; possibly TRBD1 for D (5 bases). This CDR3 comprises 14 residues. Between the trimmed V and J ends, which lost 1 base and 3 bases, there was a span of 7 bases. Germline values: CDR1 SGHTA, CDR2 FQGNSA. This CDR3 is CASSLVDSYNEQFF. CDR3 bases: TGTGCCAGCAGCTTAGTTGACAGCTACAATGAGCAGTTCTTC.

The V gene is TRBV10-3, the J gene TRBJ2-2; 8 nucleotides agree with TRBD2. The trim removed 3 bases at V and 0 bases at J, leaving 6 bases unmatched. The CDR3 is made up of 17 amino acids. Per germline, CDR1 ENHRY and CDR2 SYGVKD. The CDR3 region is CAISDPAGVANTGELFF. The CDR3 region has the DNA TGTGCCATCAGTGATCCAGCGGGAGTGGCGAACACCGGGGAGCTGTTTTTT.

V and J are TRBV23-1 and TRBJ1-5, with no clear D. TRBV23-1 is labeled an ORF, and its function is uncertain. V was trimmed by 0 bases and J by 7 bases, leaving 16 bases between them. The CDR3 has 16 amino acids. CDR3 bases: TGCGCCAGCAGTCAATCGATAGTTATAAGGAAGCAGCCCCAGCATTTT. It yields the protein CASSQSIVIRKQPQHF.

This clone was seen once. The gene calls are TRBV6-4 and TRBJ2-3, with TRBD1 matching over 9 bases. Trimming cost V 3 bases and J 4 bases; bases outside gene matches: 5. The germline CDR1 and CDR2 sequences are MRHNA and SNTAGT. CDR3 length: 15 residues. CDR3 residues: CASSEGQGVADTQYF. CDR3 coding DNA: TGTGCCAGCAGTGAGGGACAGGGAGTGGCAGATACGCAGTATTTT.

The chain is built from TRBV14 and TRBJ1-1; D possibly corresponds to TRBD1 (5 bases). Between the trimmed V and J ends, which lost 4 bases and 0 bases, there was a span of 15 bases. Per the germline V gene, CDR1 is SGHDN and CDR2 is FVKESK. CDR3 length: 16 amino acids. The CDR3 nucleotides read TGTGCCAGCAGCCCAGCGGGAAGGGGTTTGAACACTGAAGCTTTCTTT. Translated, it gives CASSPAGRGLNTEAFF.

V is TRBV27 and J is TRBJ2-3; D remains unclear. The length of the CDR3 is 14 residues. The V end lost 3 bases, the J end lost 0 bases, and 7 bases lay between the germline ends. Germline V gene lookup returns CDR1 MNHEY and CDR2 SMNVEV (reference sequence). In DNA, the CDR3 is TGTGCCAGCAGTTTTTTTGACAGCACAGATACGCAGTATTTT. Its protein is CASSFFDSTDTQYF.

This clone was counted only a few times. At one end, the junction sequence differs from germline, possibly due to a read error. The chain is built from TRBV10-3 and TRBJ2-7; perhaps TRBD1 as D (6 bases). CDR1 and CDR2 (germline): ENHRY, SYGVKD. There are 14 residues in the CDR3. The CDR3 here is CASSYSGQPYEQYF. The CDR3 DNA follows: TGTGCCAGCAGTTACTCCGGACAGCCCTACGAGCAGTACTTC.

The CDR3 sequence is CASTPSGSEAYNEQFF. The CDR3 nucleotides read TGTGCCAGCACCCCTAGCGGGAGCGAAGCCTACAATGAGCAGTTCTTC. The chain carries TRBV4-2 and TRBJ2-1; 10 positions match TRBD2. Trimming took 7 bases from V and 2 from J; bases not matched to a gene: 8. Germline assignment: CDR1 LGHNA and CDR2 YNFKEQ. There are 16 residues in the CDR3.

The chain links TRBV27 to TRBJ2-2; a weak D match, TRBD2 (6 bases). Germline V CDR1 and CDR2: MNHEY, SMNVEV (reference sequence). V gave up 5 bases and J gave up 7 bases, with 23 bases separating them. The CDR3 is 17 amino acids. Here the CDR3 reads CASSPTDASMEGGELFF. CDR3 DNA: TGTGCCAGCAGTCCAACAGATGCTTCAATGGAGGGCGGGGAGCTGTTTTTT.

This clone has only a few counts. This rearrangement joins TRBV6-1 to TRBJ2-2; D gene ambiguous. This CDR3 is built from 15 residues. Germline values: CDR1 MNHNS, CDR2 SASEGT. The ends were cut back, 4 bases at V and 0 bases at J, with 9 bases in the middle. CDR3 in amino acids: CASSVYLTNTGELFF. DNA for the CDR3: TGTGCCAGCAGTGTATACCTTACGAACACCGGGGAGCTGTTTTTT.

In DNA form, the CDR3 reads TGTGCCAGCAGTTACTCGGGGCAGGGTGAAGCTTTCTTT. Its translation is CASSYSGQGEAFF. The genes are TRBV6-5 and TRBJ1-1; TRBD1 is a possible D gene (5 bases). The CDR3 sequence is 13 residues long. Germline assignment: CDR1 MNHEY and CDR2 SVGAGI. Trimming left V 0 bases short and J 7 bases short, with 9 bases between.

The V and J genes are TRBV7-9 and TRBJ2-7; no clear D gene. There are 12 residues in the CDR3. The germline V gene encodes CDR1 SEHNR and CDR2 FQNEAQ (reference sequence). Trimming pared 5 bases from V and 3 bases from J, leaving 8 bases between. The CDR3 spells CASSPGLYEQYF. For the CDR3, the DNA is TGTGCCAGCAGCCCGGGCCTCTACGAGCAGTACTTC.

The rearrangement links TRBV30 to TRBJ2-7, with TRBD2 matching 9 bases. V lost 2 bases and J lost 3; bases outside the gene matches: 5. Per the germline V gene, CDR1 is GTSNPN and CDR2 is SVGIG (reference sequence). CDR3 length: 14 residues. CDR3 amino acids: CAWSPAGGIYEQYF. CDR3 in DNA: TGTGCCTGGAGTCCCGCGGGAGGGATCTACGAGCAGTACTTC.